Presented here are 21 T cell receptor beta chains from one specimen sequenced in a study of T cells in tuberculosis. This table comes from immunoSEQ multiplex PCR, and its TCRdb copy is limited to in-frame clones, with some not included. In the table there are some 28,000 clones, roughly 89% of which are singletons. Sample: PBMCs. These receptors were collected from a donor between 10 and 35 years old with latent tuberculosis or without tuberculosis infection.

On this clone itself: Other DNA sequences from this sample encode an identical CDR3 as well. The chain has TRBV29-1 and TRBJ1-1; D is uncertain. Germline V gene lookup returns CDR1 SQVTM and CDR2 ANQGSEA. V shed 4 bases and J shed 1 base, with 7 bases lying between them. CDR3 size: 12 residues. The CDR3 coding sequence is TGCAGCGTTGTCTCCGGGAACACTGAAGCTTTCTTT. It is translated as CSVVSGNTEAFF.

The V and J genes are TRBV2 and TRBJ2-3, with 7 bases aligning to TRBD2. After removal of 6 bases from V and 2 bases from J, the junction contained 8 bases not matched to a gene. Germline lookup yields CDR1 SNHLY and CDR2 FYNNEI. The CDR3 loop spans 15 amino acids. CDR3 bases: TGTGCCAGCAGGAGACGGGACTACCCCACAGATACGCAGTATTTT. This sequence encodes CASRRRDYPTDTQYF.

This sequence joins TRBV7-2 and TRBJ2-7; TRBD1 aligns across 8 bases. The CDR3 is 13 residues long. The germline V gene has CDR1 SGHTA and CDR2 FQGNSA. Trimming removed 5 bases from V and 7 bases from J; junction bases left unmatched: 7. The CDR3 here is CASSTTGVGEQYF. The CDR3 nucleotides read TGTGCCAGCAGCACGACAGGGGTTGGGGAGCAGTACTTC.

This clone appeared a few times. The V gene is TRBV28, the J gene TRBJ2-7, with a possible D match to TRBD1 (6 bases). Germline CDR1 and CDR2: MDHEN and SYDVKM. V lost 4 bases, J lost 2 bases, and 9 bases lay in between. This CDR3 region has 13 residues. CDR3 DNA: TGTGCCAGCAGTTCAGGACAGACCTACGAGCAGTACTTC. Translated: CASSSGQTYEQYF. Complete variable domain (other parts from reference TRBV28 and TRBJ2-7): DVKVTQSSRYLVKRTGEKVFLECVQDMDHENMFWYRQDPGLGLRLIYFSYDVKMKEKGDIPEGYSVSREKKERFSLILESASTNQTSMYLCASSSGQTYEQYFGPGTRLTVT.

The chain combines TRBV4-1 with TRBJ1-6; D is undetermined. Trimming removed 2 bases from V and 12 bases from J, with 29 bases in between. CDR1 is MGHRA, CDR2 YSYEKL, per germline. The CDR3 spans 19 residues. This CDR3 reads CASSQHPVRAGPGVGPLHF. CDR3 DNA: TGCGCCAGCAGCCAACACCCCGTGCGGGCCGGGCCGGGCGTGGGACCCCTCCACTTT.

This clone was picked up one time. The V call is TRBV5-6, the J call TRBJ1-2, with unresolved D. V lost 0 bases and J lost 5, with 5 bases in between. CDR1 SGHDT and CDR2 YYEEEE come from the germline V gene. The CDR3 is made up of 12 amino acids. The CDR3 coding sequence is TGTGCCAGCAGCTTGGGGGCATATGGCTACACCTTC. It codes for CASSLGAYGYTF.

The rearrangement uses TRBV29-1 and TRBJ2-3, with no clear D. The CDR3 extends over 13 amino acids. Trimming shortened V by 4 bases and J by 3 bases, and 11 bases separated the two germline ends. Germline V CDR1 and CDR2: SQVTM, ANQGSEA. CDR3: CSVGGSSTDTQYF. Written as DNA, the CDR3 is TGCAGCGTTGGCGGCAGCTCAACAGATACGCAGTATTTT.

This clone came up a few times. This chain joins TRBV4-1 and TRBJ2-7, with D possibly being TRBD1 (5 bases). The CDR3 length is 15 residues. The germline V gene encodes CDR1 MGHRA and CDR2 YSYEKL. V gave up 1 base and J gave up 7 bases, with 17 bases separating them. CDR3 in DNA: TGCGCCAGCAGCCAAGCCGCCAGGGCGCGCAGTGAGCAGTACTTC. This gives the protein CASSQAARARSEQYF.

The CDR3, as DNA: TGTGCCAGCAGTTATCTCTTCCGTGGAGGCTCTGGGGCCAACGTCCTGACTTTC. Its protein product is CASSYLFRGGSGANVLTF. The chain is built from TRBV27 and TRBJ2-6, with D possibly being TRBD2 (5 bases). This CDR3 is 18 amino acids long. Trimming removed 4 bases at V and 0 bases at J, with 16 bases between. The V gene's germline CDR1 is MNHEY and CDR2 SMNVEV (reference sequence).

The gene calls are TRBV19 and TRBJ2-1, with a possible D match to TRBD2 (5 bases). Trimming stripped 0 bases from V and 7 bases from J, with 10 bases between. Germline values: CDR1 LNHDA, CDR2 SQIVND (reference sequence). CDR3 size: 14 residues. The CDR3 nucleotides read TGTGCCAGTAGTATAGACGCAGGCGGGAATGAGCAGTTCTTC. It yields the protein CASSIDAGGNEQFF.

The rearrangement uses TRBV19 and TRBJ2-1; 8 bases line up with TRBD1. Germline V gives CDR1 LNHDA, CDR2 SQIVND (reference sequence). The CDR3 is 18 residues long. The trim removed 4 bases at V and 4 bases at J, leaving 15 bases unmatched. CDR3 loop: CASSRSRPQGAVYNEQFF. The CDR3 bases are TGTGCCAGTAGTAGATCCAGGCCTCAGGGGGCTGTTTACAATGAGCAGTTCTTC.

The genes are TRBV5-3 and TRBJ2-7; TRBD1 matches at 11 bases. TRBV5-3 is marked as an open reading frame, function uncertain. J was trimmed by 7 bases and V by 1 base; bases with no gene match: 7. This CDR3 has 15 amino acids. The chain's CDR3 is CARSLLGQGAREQYF. The DNA of the CDR3 is TGTGCCAGAAGCTTGCTTGGACAGGGGGCTCGGGAGCAGTACTTC.

V and J are TRBV27 and TRBJ2-1; possible D gene TRBD2, 6 bases. Germline CDR1 MNHEY, CDR2 SMNVEV (reference sequence). The CDR3 contains 16 residues. Trimming pared 1 base from V and 9 bases from J, leaving 19 bases between. CDR3 region: CASSLLGDGEVGEQFF. CDR3 DNA: TGTGCCAGCAGTTTATTGGGGGACGGGGAGGTAGGTGAGCAGTTCTTC.

CDR3 DNA sequence: TGTGCCAGCTCACCTAGGACAGGGGGCTCCGATGGCTACACCTTC. Encoded protein: CASSPRTGGSDGYTF. The rearrangement uses TRBV18 and TRBJ1-2; 11 positions match TRBD1. This CDR3 contains 15 residues. Germline CDR1 and CDR2: KGHSH and LQKENI. V lost 3 bases to trimming and J lost 6 bases; unmatched junction nucleotides: 6.

The V gene is TRBV7-9, the J gene TRBJ2-2; 7 nucleotides agree with TRBD2. The CDR3 sequence is 19 residues long. CDR1 and CDR2 from the germline V gene are SEHNR and FQNEAQ (reference sequence). The V gene end was trimmed by 5 bases and the J gene end by 0 bases; junction bases not matched to a gene: 15. The CDR3 reads CASSPRSVFAGANTGELFF. The CDR3 DNA reads TGTGCCAGCAGCCCCCGTAGTGTGTTTGCGGGGGCGAACACCGGGGAGCTGTTTTTT.

This clone was observed a few times. The rearrangement links TRBV6-5 to TRBJ2-7; D is perhaps TRBD1 (5 bases). CDR1 and CDR2 from the germline V gene are MNHEY and SVGAGI. This CDR3 spans 14 amino acids. V lost 1 base, J lost 4 bases, and 11 bases lay in between. The CDR3 DNA reads TGTGCCAGCAGTTACTACGCAGGGCAGTACGAGCAGTACTTC. The encoded protein is CASSYYAGQYEQYF.

Here the CDR3 reads CASSLDLRLAGHNEQFF. In nucleotides, the CDR3 is TGTGCCAGCAGCTTAGATCTTAGGCTAGCGGGGCACAATGAGCAGTTCTTC. The rearrangement joins TRBV11-2 to TRBJ2-1; TRBD2 matches 9 bases. Germline CDR1 and CDR2: SGHAT and FQNNGV. The CDR3 spans 17 residues. The V and J ends lost 0 bases and 5 bases, in that order; junction bases with no gene match: 8. Together with reference TRBV11-2 and TRBJ2-1, the CDR3 gives the full variable domain: EAGVAQSPRYKIIEKRQSVAFWCNPISGHATLYWYQQILGQGPKLLIQFQNNGVVDDSQLPKDRFSAERLKGVDSTLKIQPAKLEDSAVYLCASSLDLRLAGHNEQFFGPGTRLTVL.

A few counts support this clone. The J gene is TRBJ1-4, the V gene TRBV7-2; possibly TRBD1 for D (6 bases). Trimming took off 6 bases at V and 8 bases at J, with 16 bases between the two ends. This CDR3 is 14 amino acids long. Germline assignment: CDR1 SGHTA and CDR2 FQGNSA. CDR3 protein: CASSLRGYGEKLFF. The CDR3 nucleotides read TGTGCCAGCAGTTTAAGGGGGTACGGAGAAAAACTGTTTTTT.

This chain joins TRBV9 and TRBJ1-5, with 11 positions matching TRBD1. Germline CDR1 SGDLS, CDR2 YYNGEE. The CDR3 has 15 amino acids. J was trimmed by 3 bases and V by 4 bases; bases with no gene match: 3. The CDR3 sequence is CASSRTGGLNQPQHF. DNA for the CDR3: TGTGCCAGCAGCAGGACAGGGGGCCTCAATCAGCCCCAGCATTTT.

This clone has only a few counts. The chain has TRBV6-1 and TRBJ2-5; 7 nucleotides agree with TRBD1. Germline values: CDR1 MNHNS, CDR2 SASEGT. The junction had 12 bases not matched to a gene; V was cut back by 6 bases and J by 5 bases. The CDR3 is 15 residues long. As DNA, the CDR3 is TGTGCCAGCAGACACGGACAGGAGGAAACGGAGACCCAGTACTTC. This gives the protein CASRHGQEETETQYF.

J is TRBJ1-3 and V is TRBV28, with a weak D call TRBD1 (6 bases). Trimming stripped 1 base from V and 5 bases from J, with 15 bases between. Germline V CDR1 and CDR2: MDHEN, SYDVKM. The CDR3 is 16 amino acids. The CDR3: CASSLYYRVGRNTIYF. The DNA for the CDR3 is TGTGCCAGCAGTTTATACTACAGGGTCGGTAGAAACACCATATATTTT.